In this sample, the clone carrying this TCR beta chain turned up once. Its antigen is unknown. Indicated time point: week 23, last vaccination. The investigators gave 300 ug of mutant IDH1 20-mer peptide in each vaccine dose, together with topical imiquimod. The sample comes from a study of a mutant IDH1 vaccine in newly diagnosed glioma. Sequencing was performed with immunoSEQ multiplex PCR; in TCRdb, only in-frame clones are kept and a portion is missing. In the table there are 65,000 or so clones, about 88% of which are singletons. Trimming removed 3 bases at V and 6 bases at J, with 9 bases between. The CDR3 consists of 13 residues. Germline lookup yields CDR1 MNHNS and CDR2 SASEGT.

The V gene is TRBV6-1, the J gene TRBJ1-5, with TRBD1 as a possible D gene (5 bases). Sequencing was performed on PBMCs, taken from a glioma patient whose treatment included an IDH1 peptide vaccine. The clonotype comes from a man under 40 with glioma. This CDR3 reads CASSDREGQPQHF. Here the CDR3 DNA reads TGTGCCAGCAGTGACAGGGAGGGTCAGCCCCAGCATTTT.